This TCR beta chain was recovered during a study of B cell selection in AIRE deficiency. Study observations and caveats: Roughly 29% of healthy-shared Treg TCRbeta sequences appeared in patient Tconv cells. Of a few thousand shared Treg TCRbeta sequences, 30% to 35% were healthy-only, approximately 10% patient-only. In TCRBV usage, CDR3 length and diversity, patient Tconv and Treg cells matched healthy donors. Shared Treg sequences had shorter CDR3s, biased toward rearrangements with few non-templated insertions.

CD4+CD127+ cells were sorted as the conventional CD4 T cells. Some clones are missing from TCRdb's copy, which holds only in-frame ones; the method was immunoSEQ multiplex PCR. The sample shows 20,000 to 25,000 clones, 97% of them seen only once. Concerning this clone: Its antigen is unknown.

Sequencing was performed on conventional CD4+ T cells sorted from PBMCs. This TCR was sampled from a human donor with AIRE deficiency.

CDR3 sequence: CASTRDTGANVLTF. The CDR3, as DNA: TGCGCCAGCACACGGGACACTGGGGCCAACGTCCTGACTTTC. This chain connects TRBV5-1 to TRBJ2-6, with a possible D match to TRBD1 (6 bases). Trimming shortened V by 6 bases and J by 2 bases, and 9 bases separated the two germline ends. The CDR3 consists of 14 residues. The germline CDR1 and CDR2 sequences are SGHRS and YFSETQ.